Following are 5 T cell receptor beta chains from one sample sequenced in a study of blood T cell repertoires in COVID-19. Sequenced by immunoSEQ multiplex PCR; TCRdb stores in-frame clones only, minus some. The sample lists fewer than 350,000 clones, about 93% occurring once. Material for sequencing was peripheral blood. The receptors come from a woman aged 25 to 39 with COVID-19, enrolled during active disease.

This chain joins TRBV19 and TRBJ2-7; no clear D. The CDR3 is made up of 14 amino acids. Germline lookup yields CDR1 LNHDA and CDR2 SQIVND (reference sequence). V lost 6 bases and J 5 bases, leaving 17 bases between the germline ends. CDR3 sequence reads: CASSGKPRGHEQYF. CDR3 coding DNA: TGTGCCAGTAGCGGTAAGCCGAGAGGCCACGAGCAGTACTTC.

J is TRBJ2-2 and V is TRBV27; 7 nucleotides align to TRBD1. V was pared by 3 bases and J by 6 bases, with 4 bases of the junction left unmatched. The length of the CDR3 is 14 residues. Per germline, CDR1 MNHEY and CDR2 SMNVEV (reference sequence). CDR3 amino acids: CASSFLQGSGELFF. The DNA for the CDR3 is TGTGCCAGCAGTTTTCTACAGGGGTCCGGGGAGCTGTTTTTT.

J is TRBJ2-5 and V is TRBV10-3, with 10 bases that match TRBD2. Germline lookup yields CDR1 ENHRY and CDR2 SYGVKD. The junction had 4 bases not matched to a gene; V was cut back by 7 bases and J by 5 bases. This CDR3 is 13 amino acids long. CDR3 protein: CAITALAGETQYF. The CDR3 DNA reads as TGTGCCATCACGGCACTAGCGGGGGAGACCCAGTACTTC.

This sequence joins TRBV12-5 and TRBJ2-1, with 9 bases that match TRBD2. CDR3 length: 13 residues. Germline assignment: CDR1 LGHNT and CDR2 FRNRAP. V lost 2 bases to trimming and J lost 9 bases; unmatched junction nucleotides: 2. The DNA of the CDR3 is TGTGCTAGTGGTTTGAAACTAGCGGGTGAGCAGTTCTTC. This encodes CASGLKLAGEQFF.

The chain combines TRBV28 with TRBJ1-2, with TRBD1 identical over 12 bases. The J segment lost 8 bases and the V segment lost 4 bases, leaving 8 bases of the junction unmatched. Germline V gives CDR1 MDHEN, CDR2 SYDVKM. This CDR3 is built from 15 residues. The CDR3 nucleotides are TGTGCCAGCAGTTCCGGGACAGGGGGCGCGGGGGGCTACACCTTC. Its protein product is CASSSGTGGAGGYTF.